Listed here are 27 T cell receptor beta chains from one sample, sequenced in a study of T cell clusters in autoimmune cytopenias. About 37,500 genome equivalents of blood DNA were amplified for TRB. One tube held mixed TRB-A and TRB-B primer pools for touch-down PCR. One entry per CDR3 protein, without DNA, is what TCRdb gives after re-calling the multiplex PCR reads. The listing records approximately 7,000 distinct CDR3 sequences. These records were also assigned to another study, of T cell repertoires in aging, cancer and after chemotherapy.

The specimen sequenced was peripheral blood. These receptor sequences come from a human donor in good health.

This clonotype is labeled medium-sized based on frequency. The chain joins TRBV11-1 to TRBJ1-2; TCRdb proposes TRBD1, but this gene call is untestable without DNA. The CDR3 is made up of 14 amino acids. Germline V lookup: CDR1 SGHAT, CDR2 FQDESV (reference sequence). The CDR3 loop reads CASSLRDSNYGYTF.

The V gene is TRBV20-1, the J gene TRBJ2-7; TCRdb's D gene call, TRBD2, goes unchecked for lack of DNA. Germline V gives CDR1 DFQATT, CDR2 SNEGSKA (reference sequence). The CDR3 length is 13 residues. The chain's CDR3 is CSALWTSGSEQYF.

This clonotype is classed as medium-sized by frequency. This chain joins TRBV5-5 and TRBJ2-7; TCRdb's assignment of TRBD1 cannot be checked, as there is no DNA. CDR1 and CDR2 from the germline V gene are SGHKS and YYEKEE (reference sequence). The CDR3 runs to 15 residues. The CDR3 is CASSPQWTGGYEQYF.

This chain connects TRBV15 to TRBJ2-1; the TCRdb D gene call, TRBD1, has no DNA to confirm it. In germline, CDR1 is LNHNV, CDR2 YYDKDF (reference sequence). The CDR3 has 14 residues. The CDR3 is CATRREGRGNEQFF.

Measured by frequency, this clonotype is medium-sized. This chain links TRBV6-6 with TRBJ1-2. The germline gives CDR1 MNHNY, CDR2 SVGAGI (reference sequence). The CDR3 is made up of 15 amino acids. CDR3 loop: CASSHSSGPGRGYTF.

The chain is built from TRBV29-1 and TRBJ2-1; with no DNA, the TCRdb D assignment of TRBD2 cannot be verified. CDR3 length equals 16 residues. Germline CDR1 is SQVTM and CDR2 is ANQGSEA. CDR3 protein: CSVGVGTSGRNNEQFF.

By frequency, this clonotype registers medium-sized. The chain has TRBV30 and TRBJ1-5; the D gene TCRdb calls, TRBD1, cannot be checked with no DNA. The CDR3 contains 13 residues. Germline loops: CDR1 GTSNPN, CDR2 SVGIG (reference sequence). CDR3 sequence reads: CAWSVGREQPQHF.

Frequency places this clonotype as medium-sized (0.01 to 0.1%). The chain uses TRBV30 and TRBJ1-4; TCRdb's D call of TRBD1 is untestable without DNA. This CDR3 is built from 14 residues. Germline CDR1 is GTSNPN and CDR2 is SVGIG (reference sequence). The CDR3 loop reads CAWSLGAYNEKLFF.

In terms of frequency, this clonotype is medium-sized. CDR3 residues: CASSYDGKAFF. The gene calls are TRBV27 and TRBJ1-1. The CDR3 spans 11 residues. Germline V gives CDR1 MNHEY, CDR2 SMNVEV (reference sequence).

This clonotype registers medium-sized (0.01 to 0.1%) by frequency. The chain uses TRBV12-3 or TRBV12-4 and TRBJ2-7; with no DNA, the TCRdb D assignment of TRBD1 cannot be verified. The CDR3 sequence is 14 residues long. CDR3 sequence reads: CASRWTGHTYEQYF.

The chain combines TRBV4-2 with TRBJ1-4. The CDR3 sequence is 15 residues long. Germline V lookup: CDR1 LGHNA, CDR2 YNFKEQ. Here the CDR3 reads CASSQGIGRNEKLFF.

The genes are TRBV5-5 and TRBJ2-7. Germline V lookup: CDR1 SGHKS, CDR2 YYEKEE (reference sequence). The CDR3 extends over 12 amino acids. The CDR3: CASLGRSYEQYF.

V and J are TRBV20-1 and TRBJ1-4; the TRBD1 assignment by TCRdb is unverifiable without DNA. Germline values: CDR1 DFQATT, CDR2 SNEGSKA (reference sequence). This CDR3 spans 13 amino acids. CDR3 amino acids: CSAYRRGGEKLFF.

This clonotype is medium-sized by frequency. V is TRBV29-1 and J is TRBJ1-2. The CDR3 sequence is 13 residues long. Germline-derived CDR1 and CDR2 are SQVTM and ANQGSEA. CDR3 amino acids: CSVDGRGDYGYTF. The entire variable domain, with the rest obtained from reference TRBV29-1 and TRBJ1-2, is as follows: SAVISQKPSRDICQRGTSLTIQCQVDSQVTMMFWYRQQPGQSLTLIATANQGSEATYESGFVIDKFPISRPNLTFSTLTVSNMSPEDSSIYLCSVDGRGDYGYTFGSGTRLTVV.

This clonotype is medium-sized by frequency. The rearrangement uses TRBV29-1 and TRBJ2-7; absent DNA, TCRdb's TRBD1 call cannot be checked. This CDR3 has 13 amino acids. Germline lookup yields CDR1 SQVTM and CDR2 ANQGSEA. CDR3 loop: CSVVGQGAGEQYF.

This clonotype is deemed medium-sized by its frequency. V is TRBV18 and J is TRBJ2-1. Germline loops: CDR1 KGHSH, CDR2 LQKENI. The CDR3 spans 12 residues. This chain's CDR3 is CASSPGNNEQFF.

Judged by frequency, this clonotype is medium-sized. V gene TRBV5-5 combines with J gene TRBJ2-3; TCRdb selects TRBD1, and the lack of DNA leaves this call unchecked. Germline V gene lookup returns CDR1 SGHKS and CDR2 YYEKEE (reference sequence). The CDR3 consists of 15 residues. The CDR3: CASRMDRKGPDTQYF.

V gene TRBV7-9 combines with J gene TRBJ2-5. Germline assignment: CDR1 SEHNR and CDR2 FQNEAQ (reference sequence). The CDR3 has 11 residues. CDR3 region: CASSSQETQYF. Using reference TRBV7-9 and TRBJ2-5 for the parts outside the CDR3, the full variable domain is DTGVSQNPRHKITKRGQNVTFRCDPISEHNRLYWYRQTLGQGPEFLTYFQNEAQLEKSRLLSDRFSAERPKGSFSTLEIQRTEQGDSAMYLCASSSQETQYFGPGTRLLVL.

CDR3 loop: CASSAPGQGTPEAFF. This chain connects TRBV6-5 to TRBJ1-1; TCRdb outputs TRBD1, but without DNA this stays unchecked. This CDR3 region has 15 residues. Germline assignment: CDR1 MNHEY and CDR2 SVGAGI.

V is TRBV10-3 and J is TRBJ1-3. The CDR3 is made up of 16 amino acids. Germline CDR1 is ENHRY and CDR2 is SYGVKD. The CDR3 is CAIRPGLLNSGNTIYF.

The chain joins TRBV5-6 to TRBJ2-5; the TCRdb D gene call, TRBD1, has no DNA to confirm it. The germline V gene has CDR1 SGHDT and CDR2 YYEEEE. The CDR3 contains 12 residues. The CDR3 spells CASAGAAETQYF. Combining the CDR3 with reference TRBV5-6 and TRBJ2-5 gives the whole variable domain DAGVTQSPTHLIKTRGQQVTLRCSPKSGHDTVSWYQQALGQGPQFIFQYYEEEERQRGNFPDRFSGHQFPNYSSELNVNALLLGDSALYLCASAGAAETQYFGPGTRLLVL.

The chain employs TRBV12-3 or TRBV12-4 and TRBJ1-3; TCRdb reports TRBD1, a call that lacks DNA to check it against. The CDR3 consists of 18 residues. The CDR3 is CASSSVGLQGRARNTIYF.

This clonotype counts as medium-sized by frequency. The chain is built from TRBV6-5 and TRBJ2-2; TCRdb gives TRBD1 as the D gene, but with no DNA this cannot be confirmed. The CDR3 consists of 14 residues. Germline CDR1 is MNHEY and CDR2 is SVGAGI. The CDR3 region is CASSRDRVSGELFF.

The chain uses TRBV30 and TRBJ1-1; with no DNA, the TCRdb D assignment of TRBD1 cannot be verified. This CDR3 spans 13 amino acids. Germline V gene data show CDR1 as GTSNPN and CDR2 as SVGIG (reference sequence). The CDR3 is CAWSVRGDTEAFF.

By frequency, this clonotype registers medium-sized. The chain carries TRBV6-6 and TRBJ1-5; there is no DNA to check the TCRdb D call of TRBD1. CDR3 size: 14 residues. Germline CDR1 reads MNHNY; CDR2 reads SVGAGI (reference sequence). CDR3 loop: CASSQGEGNQPQHF.

In terms of frequency, this clonotype is medium-sized. The rearrangement uses TRBV29-1 and TRBJ2-6. Germline V gene lookup returns CDR1 SQVTM and CDR2 ANQGSEA. This CDR3 is built from 14 residues. The CDR3 sequence is CSVKQSSGANVLTF.

This sequence joins TRBV5-1 and TRBJ2-7. Germline V CDR1 and CDR2: SGHRS, YFSETQ. CDR3 length: 14 residues. The CDR3 reads CASSLSGAPYEQYF.